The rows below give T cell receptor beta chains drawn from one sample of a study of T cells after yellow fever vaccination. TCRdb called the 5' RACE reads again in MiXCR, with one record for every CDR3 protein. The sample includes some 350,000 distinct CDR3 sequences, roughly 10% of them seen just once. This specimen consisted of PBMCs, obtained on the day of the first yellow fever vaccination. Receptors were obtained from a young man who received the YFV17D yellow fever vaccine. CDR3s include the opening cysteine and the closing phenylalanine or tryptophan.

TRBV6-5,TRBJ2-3,CASSPPGGGGDTQYF
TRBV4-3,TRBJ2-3,CASSQKSGDTQYF
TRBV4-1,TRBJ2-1,CASSKPGQGRDEQFF
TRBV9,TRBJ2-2,CASSVTGQGATGELFF
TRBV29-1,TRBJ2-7,CSVRGGNEQYF
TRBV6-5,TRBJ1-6,CASSSALGGHNYNSPLHF
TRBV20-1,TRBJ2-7,CSARDPDSYEQYF
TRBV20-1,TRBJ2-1,CSARDRRLAGSDEQFF
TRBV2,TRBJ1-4,CASCHREESGKLFF
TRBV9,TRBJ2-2,CASSTRGSGGLRYTGELFF
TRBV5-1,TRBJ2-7,CASSRPFSYEQYF
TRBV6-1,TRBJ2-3,CASRREGLGTDTQYF
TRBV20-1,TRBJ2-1,CCARTPLAGSYNEQFF
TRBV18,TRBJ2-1,CASSPPMAKSSYNEQFF